Listed here are 14 T cell receptor beta chains from one sample, sequenced in a study of T cells in Graves' hyperthyroidism and ophthalmopathy. RNA transcripts provided the source from which TCR beta CDR3 regions were amplified. The HTBI primer set was used in a first-round RT-PCR of the TCR CDR3. TCRdb used MiXCR to reprocess the multiplex PCR reads, holding one entry per CDR3 protein. The sample consists of a few hundred thousand distinct CDR3 sequences, around a fifth of them appearing once. Input material: blood. These receptor sequences come from a man aged 45-65 years with Graves' ophthalmopathy.

This clonotype was picked up many times. The rearrangement links TRBV12-3 or TRBV12-4 to TRBJ1-5; D is uncertain. This CDR3 region has 14 residues. V lost 3 bases and J lost 2, with 8 bases in between. This chain's CDR3 is CASSFARGNQPQHF. CDR3 in DNA: TGTGCCAGCAGTTTTGCCAGAGGCAATCAGCCCCAGCATTTT.

This chain uses TRBV27 with TRBJ1-6; 7 positions agree with TRBD1. V was clipped by 5 bases and J by 7 bases; unmatched bases: 5. Germline values: CDR1 MNHEY, CDR2 SMNVEV (reference sequence). The CDR3 extends over 14 amino acids. CDR3 region: CASSLRTGNSPLHF. Written as DNA, the CDR3 is TGTGCCAGCAGTCTCAGGACAGGCAATTCACCCCTCCACTTT.

V and J are TRBV7-2 and TRBJ1-2, with D hard to call. This CDR3 region has 13 residues. Deletions cut 1 base from V and 4 bases from J, with 7 bases between. Germline V gene data show CDR1 as SGHTA and CDR2 as FQGNSA. CDR3 sequence: CASSLGAVYGYTF. The CDR3 DNA sequence: TGTGCCAGCAGCTTAGGGGCGGTCTATGGCTACACCTTC.

Of note for this clonotype: A much larger clone differs by one base, so this may be a read error. V usage is TRBV5-1 and J usage is TRBJ2-7; D possibly corresponds to TRBD2 (7 bases). TRBJ2-1 explains the end of the DNA better; the J call may be wrong. The germline V gene has CDR1 SGHRS and CDR2 YFSETQ. CDR3 length: 14 amino acids. As DNA, the CDR3 is TGCGCCAGCAGCTTGGCTTGGGGGGGCGACGAGCAGTTCTTC. Translated: CASSLAWGGDEQFF.

The V gene is TRBV4-2, the J gene TRBJ2-7; 11 bases align to TRBD2. Per the germline V gene, CDR1 is LGHNA and CDR2 is YNFKEQ. CDR3 length: 16 residues. The V and J ends lost 1 base and 7 bases, in that order; junction bases with no gene match: 9. This CDR3 reads CASSQGLAGGGGEQYF. The CDR3 DNA follows: TGTGCCAGCAGCCAAGGTCTAGCGGGAGGAGGAGGGGAGCAGTACTTC.

The chain has TRBV7-9 and TRBJ2-3; D possibly uses TRBD1 or TRBD2 (5 bases each). CDR1 is SEHNR, CDR2 FQNEAQ, per germline (reference sequence). V lost 3 bases, J lost 0 bases, and 13 bases lay in between. The CDR3 loop spans 16 amino acids. CDR3 sequence: CASSLGVGASTDTQYF. CDR3 nucleotide sequence: TGTGCCAGCAGCTTGGGGGTGGGCGCGAGCACAGATACGCAGTATTTT. The variable domain in full, completed from reference TRBV7-9 and TRBJ2-3, reads DTGVSQNPRHKITKRGQNVTFRCDPISEHNRLYWYRQTLGQGPEFLTYFQNEAQLEKSRLLSDRFSAERPKGSFSTLEIQRTEQGDSAMYLCASSLGVGASTDTQYFGPGTRLTVL.

This clonotype has at least ten counts. This chain joins TRBV7-2 and TRBJ2-2; no clear D gene. The CDR3 is 16 amino acids. V gave up 2 bases and J gave up 1 base, with 11 bases separating them. Per germline, CDR1 SGHTA and CDR2 FQGNSA. The CDR3 reads CASSLPAPGNTGELFF. CDR3 coding DNA: TGTGCCAGCAGCTTACCAGCACCGGGGAACACCGGGGAGCTGTTTTTT.

The CDR3 bases are TGTGCCAGCACCTTGGACAGTCGCACAGATACGCAGTATTTT. It codes for CASTLDSRTDTQYF. This chain joins TRBV12-3 or TRBV12-4 and TRBJ2-3, with D tentatively TRBD1 (6 bases). This CDR3 region has 14 residues. V lost 7 bases and J lost 1, with 12 bases in between.

This clonotype was recorded a few times. The CDR3 spells CASSALGGGETQYF. In DNA form, the CDR3 reads TGTGCCAGCAGCGCCTTAGGGGGTGGGGAGACCCAGTACTTC. This rearrangement joins TRBV7-2 to TRBJ2-5; D possibly corresponds to TRBD1 (6 bases). The CDR3 totals 14 residues. Deletions cut 5 bases from V and 5 bases from J, with 15 bases between. The V gene's germline CDR1 is SGHTA and CDR2 FQGNSA. The variable domain in full, with the rest retrieved from reference TRBV7-2 and TRBJ2-5, is GAGVSQSPSNKVTEKGKDVELRCDPISGHTALYWYRQSLGQGLEFLIYFQGNSAPDKSGLPSDRFSAERTGGSVSTLTIQRTQQEDSAVYLCASSALGGGETQYFGPGTRLLVL.

This clonotype was seen ten or more times. The chain recombines TRBV7-3 with TRBJ1-1; D not resolved. Germline CDR1 SGHTA, CDR2 FQGTGA. The CDR3 runs to 15 residues. V was clipped by 5 bases and J by 0 bases, with 13 bases between them. The CDR3 protein is CASSLEGRMNTEAFF. In nucleotides, the CDR3 is TGTGCCAGCAGCCTCGAGGGCCGGATGAACACTGAAGCTTTCTTT.

This clonotype was recorded many times. This chain joins TRBV2 and TRBJ2-7, with TRBD2 matching over 9 bases. The ends lost 10 bases at V and 2 bases at J; junction bases unmatched: 3. The CDR3 runs to 12 residues. Germline CDR1 and CDR2: SNHLY and FYNNEI. DNA for the CDR3: TGTGCCACCGGGACTAGCACCTACGAGCAGTACTTC. This codes for CATGTSTYEQYF.

This clonotype was seen a few times. The chain couples TRBV5-1 to TRBJ2-1; 11 bases map to TRBD2. The V and J ends lost 1 base and 7 bases, in that order; junction bases with no gene match: 1. Germline V gives CDR1 SGHRS, CDR2 YFSETQ. The CDR3 spans 14 residues. The CDR3 region is CASSLSSGRNEQFF. The DNA for the CDR3 is TGCGCCAGCAGCTTGTCTAGCGGGAGGAATGAGCAGTTCTTC.

This chain links TRBV7-2 with TRBJ2-5, with TRBD2 matching over 10 bases. Germline loops: CDR1 SGHTA, CDR2 FQGNSA. The CDR3 sequence is 15 residues long. V was clipped by 3 bases and J by 5 bases; unmatched bases: 6. CDR3 sequence reads: CASSFLTSGSETQYF. The CDR3 coding sequence is TGTGCCAGCAGCTTTTTGACTAGCGGGTCCGAGACCCAGTACTTC.

Comments on this clonotype: A much larger clone sits a single nucleotide away, making a read error possible. J is TRBJ1-3 and V is TRBV13, with no clear D. This CDR3 spans 14 amino acids. Germline V gene sequence: CDR1 PRHDT, CDR2 FYEKMQ (reference sequence). CDR3 nucleotide sequence: TGTACCAGCTCCAAGGCCTTCTCTGGAAACACCATATATTTT. This sequence encodes CTSSKAFSGNTIYF.